This T cell receptor beta chain was sequenced during a study of blood T cell repertoires in COVID-19. About the study: Samples of COVID-19 (acute and convalescent) were obtained from the United States, Italy and Spain. The cDNA or gDNA used as material had been derived from T cells, B-cell-depleted T cells, or PBMCs.

Authors' methods: The assay estimated nucleated cells by amplifying reference gene primers. Assay used: immunoSEQ multiplex PCR; TCRdb lists only in-frame clones, some missing. V, J and clone size are taken as reported in that table, and D and trimming were inferred from the DNA itself. The sample consists of approximately 190,000 clones, about 86% of them appearing once. The ends were cut back, 3 bases at V and 3 bases at J, with 9 bases in the middle. Germline V gene sequence: CDR1 ENHRY, CDR2 SYGVKD. This CDR3 has 14 amino acids. V and J are TRBV10-3 and TRBJ1-3; maybe TRBD1 (6 bases). The receptor was derived from a man under 40 with active or convalescent COVID-19. Specimen: peripheral blood. Here the CDR3 reads CAISDMDSGNTIYF. CDR3 nucleotides: TGTGCCATCAGTGATATGGACAGTGGAAACACCATATATTTT.